The entry that follows covers one T cell receptor (beta chain) sequence. No antigen is known for it. Base qualities are missing; no much larger clone stands one base away. The data originate from a study of shared clonotypes between healthy human individuals (TCRdb year 2020). About the study as a whole: The cohort comprised a couple of women and three men aged 18 to 49 years. Between about 0.85 and 8.9 billion PBMCs per donor were obtained by leukapheresis. The study deeply sequenced blood TCR repertoires of about 5 healthy adults to estimate repertoire size and the extent of clonotype sharing between individuals. To increase sequencing depth and limit assay-specific biases, TCR repertoire library preparation and sequencing were carried out by different laboratories using diverse techniques. Per donor, three plates each were used for CD4 naive and CD4 memory, two for CD8 naive, and one for CD8 memory. Here is what the overall study found, with its caveats: Compared with non-shared clonotypes, clonotypes shared by all four sorted-subset donors had higher generation probabilities. Pairwise subsampling led to the expectation that sequencing depth would affect the degree of clonotype sharing among donors. The genetic and exposure-history diversity represented was limited by the small number of donors. Sampling was restricted to blood, and TCR repertoires in tissues likely differ from the TCR repertoires found in blood. Incomplete sequencing was indicated by rarefaction of sorted-subset datasets, despite the large sequencing depth. Estimated clonotype richness was generally larger for naive than for memory subsets. When a handful of donors were compared, the shared fraction of clonotypes was about 5.2% for naive CD4, around 3.6% for naive CD8, 2% to 2.5% for memory CD4, and 0.35% to 0.5% for memory CD8.

The CDR3 holds 18 amino acids from the cysteine to the phenylalanine. Only the CDR3 DNA is retained, 54 bases long and in frame from the first base. Trimming leaves V shorter by 2 bases and J shorter by 3 bases, with the junction holding 8 bases beyond the gene matches. CDR1 is given as KGHSH and CDR2 as LQKENI, both from the germline V gene. Using the deep immunoSEQ assay, TCR CDR3 regions were amplified from genomic DNA by multiplex PCR. Extracted genomic DNA from each cell subset was distributed evenly across all wells of several immunoSEQ 96-well plates, and each plate was treated as a replicate. For sorted subsets, 200 ng of genomic DNA, equivalent to 25,000 to 35,000 T cell genomes, went into each replicate PCR. Purified libraries were measured with a Qubit 3.0 fluorometer, size-checked on a Bioanalyzer 2100, and measured again with the KAPA Library Quantification kit. A separate single-read 150-cycle Illumina NextSeq 550 flow cell was used to sequence each immunoSEQ 96-well plate. In the source study's methods: Because only junctional sequences without quality scores were contained in the immunoSEQ output, filtering matching that applied to full-length reads could not be performed. To assign V/J genes and CDR3, sequences were annotated using PyIR, a Python wrapper for IgBLAST v1.9, with IMGT germline references. Reads with weak V/J assignments (E-value above 1e-6), missing CDR3, stop codons, out-of-frame junctions, or ambiguous translated residues were removed. V3J clonotypes were defined by identical inferred V gene, J gene, and CDR3 amino acid sequence. The percentage overlap between two repertoires was calculated by dividing the number of shared unique clonotypes by the size of the smaller repertoire. Three approaches were used to assess repertoire richness: RTK rarefaction, the Chao1 estimator, and Recon v2.1 estimates of unobserved clonotypes. For all TCRbeta clonotypes obtained by the gDNA method from a few donors, generation probabilities were computed with OLGA. TCRdb's version of the immuneACCESS table is confined to in-frame rearrangements and falls short of the full clone set. An unresolved V gene accounts for under half of the shortfall where checked; the remainder is of unknown origin. V and J calls and clone size follow that table, whereas D and trimming were derived from the DNA. This sample is represented by about 1 million clones; 70% to 80% of them were singletons. The biggest ten clones account for over 1.3% of the sample.

Healthy HIV-negative adults with no recently reported acute infections or vaccinations were included as donors. All donors were Caucasian adults living in Nashville, Tennessee, USA. CD4+ T cells were enriched through magnetic negative selection, after which naive cells were positively selected on CD45RA and the remaining negative fraction served as the memory subset. After blood collection by leukapheresis, PBMCs were isolated using Ficoll-Histopaque density gradient centrifugation and then cryopreserved in the vapor phase of liquid nitrogen. Analytical flow cytometry was used to check the purity and quantity of each magnetically sorted T cell population. Genomic DNA was isolated from every sorted fraction and measured by UV absorbance on a Nanodrop 2000c.

The clonotype comes from a man between 18 and 29 years old in good health. Source material: memory CD4+ T cells sorted from blood. This sample's cell subset or site label indicates: CD45RA-negative fraction. The chain links TRBV18 with TRBJ2-2; 11 junctional bases match TRBD2. This receptor has the CDR3 CASSPIQELAGDTGELFF. The bases read TGTGCCAGCTCACCAATTCAGGAACTAGCGGGAGACACCGGGGAGCTGTTTTTT.